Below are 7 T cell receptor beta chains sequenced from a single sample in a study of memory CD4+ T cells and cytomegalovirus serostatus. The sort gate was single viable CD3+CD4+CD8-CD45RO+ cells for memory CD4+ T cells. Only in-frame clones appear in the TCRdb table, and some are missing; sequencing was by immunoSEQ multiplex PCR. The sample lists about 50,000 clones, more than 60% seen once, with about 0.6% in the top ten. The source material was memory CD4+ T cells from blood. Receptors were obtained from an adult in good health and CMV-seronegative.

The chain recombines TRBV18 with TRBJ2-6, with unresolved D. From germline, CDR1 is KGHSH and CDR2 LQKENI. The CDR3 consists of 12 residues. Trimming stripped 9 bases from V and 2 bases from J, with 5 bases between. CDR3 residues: CASEPGANVLTF. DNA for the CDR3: TGTGCCAGTGAACCTGGGGCCAACGTCCTGACTTTC.

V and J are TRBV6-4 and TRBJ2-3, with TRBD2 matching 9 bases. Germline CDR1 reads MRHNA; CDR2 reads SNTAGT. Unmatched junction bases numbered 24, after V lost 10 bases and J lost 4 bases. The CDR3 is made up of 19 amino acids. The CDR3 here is CATKVGGRGGGGAPDTQYF. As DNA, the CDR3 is TGTGCCACCAAAGTAGGAGGCAGGGGAGGCGGGGGGGCCCCAGATACGCAGTATTTT.

The DNA for the CDR3 is TGTGCCAGTAGTATCCGTGGTCGTGGGGGAGACCAAGAGACCCAGTACTTC. Its translation is CASSIRGRGGDQETQYF. The rearrangement links TRBV19 to TRBJ2-5, with D perhaps assigned TRBD1 or TRBD2 (5 bases each). V was shortened by 3 bases and J by 0 bases, with 17 bases between the two germline ends. Germline V gene lookup returns CDR1 LNHDA and CDR2 SQIVND (reference sequence). This CDR3 has 17 amino acids.

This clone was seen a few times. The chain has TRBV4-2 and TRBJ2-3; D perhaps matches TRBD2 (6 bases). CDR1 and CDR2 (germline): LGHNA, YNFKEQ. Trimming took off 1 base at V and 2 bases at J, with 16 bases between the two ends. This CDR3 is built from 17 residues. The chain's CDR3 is CASSQGRTNGHTDTQYF. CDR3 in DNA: TGTGCCAGCAGCCAAGGCCGGACTAACGGGCACACAGATACGCAGTATTTT.

In DNA, the CDR3 is TGCGCCAGCAGCCAAGCGGGGGGGCCCACCGGGGAGCTGTTTTTT. Its protein is CASSQAGGPTGELFF. V gene TRBV4-1 combines with J gene TRBJ2-2, with 8 bases aligning to TRBD2. Germline V gene data show CDR1 as MGHRA and CDR2 as YSYEKL. There are 15 residues in the CDR3. V shed 1 base, J shed 4 bases, and the junction held 2 bases outside the gene matches.

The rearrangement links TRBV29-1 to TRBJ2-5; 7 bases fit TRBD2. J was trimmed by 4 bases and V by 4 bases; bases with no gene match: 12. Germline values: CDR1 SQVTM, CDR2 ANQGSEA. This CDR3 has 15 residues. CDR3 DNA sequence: TGCAGCGTTGCTGGCGGGGGTACAGTAGGAGAGACCCAGTACTTC. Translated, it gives CSVAGGGTVGETQYF.

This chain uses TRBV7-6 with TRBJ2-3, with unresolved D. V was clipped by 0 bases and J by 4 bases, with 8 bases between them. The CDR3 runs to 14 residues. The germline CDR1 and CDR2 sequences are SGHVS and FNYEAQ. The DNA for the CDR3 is TGTGCCAGCAGCTTAGCGGGGTGGTCAGATACGCAGTATTTT. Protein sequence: CASSLAGWSDTQYF.